These 7 T cell receptor beta chains share one sample of origin, sequenced in a study of early T cells in non-severe SARS-CoV-2 infection. TCRdb independently ran MiXCR on the 5' RACE reads; one entry per CDR3 protein. Of 85,000 to 95,000 distinct CDR3 sequences listed, roughly 14% are singletons. Sample: whole blood. These receptors originate from an adult who was a healthcare worker with PCR-confirmed SARS-CoV-2 infection or an uninfected control (not recorded which).

The table lists this clonotype with a few counts. The rearrangement joins TRBV4-1 to TRBJ2-5, with 9 bases fitting TRBD2. The V and J ends lost 4 bases and 1 base, in that order; junction bases with no gene match: 4. The germline CDR1 and CDR2 sequences are MGHRA and YSYEKL. The CDR3 length is 15 residues. The CDR3 protein is CASSRKLAGQETQYF. The DNA for the CDR3 is TGCGCCAGCAGCCGGAAACTAGCGGGCCAAGAGACCCAGTACTTC.

This clonotype was seen repeatedly, ten times or more. The genes are TRBV3-1 and TRBJ2-3; D remains unclear. The CDR3 loop spans 12 amino acids. Trimming removed 5 bases at V and 5 bases at J, with 8 bases between. Germline assignment: CDR1 LGHDT and CDR2 YNNKEL (reference sequence). The CDR3 region is CASSFRVDTQYF. As DNA, the CDR3 is TGTGCCAGCAGCTTTCGCGTAGATACGCAGTATTTT.

This clonotype appeared many times. The rearrangement links TRBV6-5 to TRBJ2-1; D ambiguous. The CDR3 contains 14 residues. Germline values: CDR1 MNHEY, CDR2 SVGAGI. V was shortened by 6 bases and J by 0 bases, with 9 bases between the two germline ends. The CDR3 region has the DNA TGTGCCAGCAGCCCCGGCGGCTCCTACAATGAGCAGTTCTTC. Its protein product is CASSPGGSYNEQFF.

The table lists this clonotype with a few counts. The chain combines TRBV20-1 with TRBJ2-1; 8 positions agree with TRBD2. Germline CDR1 and CDR2: DFQATT and SNEGSKA (reference sequence). V shed 3 bases and J 2 bases; nucleotides not matched to a gene: 12. The CDR3 extends over 17 amino acids. The CDR3 DNA reads as TGCAGTGCTAGTCATCTAGCGGGCCAATTAACCTACAATGAGCAGTTCTTC. Its translation is CSASHLAGQLTYNEQFF.

This chain uses TRBV5-6 with TRBJ2-1; 11 bases agree with TRBD2. This CDR3 spans 17 amino acids. V lost 5 bases and J lost 9; bases outside the gene matches: 16. Germline assignment: CDR1 SGHDT and CDR2 YYEEEE. The DNA of the CDR3 is TGTGCCAGCAGTTCCCTCGGTCCTAGCGGGGGGATTGGTGAGCAGTTCTTC. It codes for CASSSLGPSGGIGEQFF.

This clonotype has ten or more counts. CDR3 in amino acids: CASSLGLGEQYV. CDR3 sequence (DNA): TGTGCCAGCAGCTTGGGTCTGGGGGAGCAGTACGTC. The chain recombines TRBV5-6 with TRBJ2-7; D is uncertain. V was shortened by 0 bases and J by 7 bases, with 8 bases between the two germline ends. The CDR3 is 12 residues long. Germline CDR1 and CDR2: SGHDT and YYEEEE.

V gene TRBV27 combines with J gene TRBJ1-2; 7 positions agree with TRBD1. The CDR3 contains 14 residues. J was trimmed by 3 bases and V by 3 bases; bases with no gene match: 4. CDR1 is MNHEY, CDR2 SMNVEV, per germline (reference sequence). CDR3 coding DNA: TGTGCCAGCAGTTTCGGGGACAGCTACTATGGCTACACCTTC. Translation: CASSFGDSYYGYTF.